A single sample is the source of the 16 T cell receptor beta chains below, sequenced in a study of PD-1 blockade in mismatch repair-deficient tumors (dated by TCRdb to 2016 to 2017). The library relied on the immunoSEQ multiplex PCR assay. As stored in TCRdb, this immuneACCESS dataset retains in-frame rearrangements with V and J assigned. A fraction of the clones does not appear; measured against another copy, unresolved V genes explain less than half of the discrepancy, and the remainder lacks a known reason. Counted in this sample were around 130,000 clones; almost 90% of them appeared once. Together, the top ten hold approximately 12% of the sample. This specimen consisted of peripheral blood, obtained 72 weeks after starting pembrolizumab. The receptors come from an adult with mismatch repair-deficient cancer.

The J gene is TRBJ2-1, the V gene TRBV9; maybe TRBD1 (6 bases). The V end lost 0 bases, the J end lost 4 bases, and 35 bases lay between the germline ends. Germline V gene data show CDR1 as SGDLS and CDR2 as YYNGEE. The CDR3 length is 23 residues. The CDR3 sequence: CASSVEGDLRESIRPRNYNEQFF. The CDR3 DNA reads as TGTGCCAGCAGCGTAGAGGGGGACCTAAGGGAATCTATAAGGCCCCGAAATTACAATGAGCAGTTCTTC.

J is TRBJ2-3 and V is TRBV19, with TRBD2 matching over 8 bases. The CDR3 contains 15 residues. In germline, CDR1 is LNHDA, CDR2 SQIVND (reference sequence). The junction had 5 bases not matched to a gene; V was cut back by 2 bases and J by 4 bases. The CDR3 sequence is CASSITSGQPDTQYF. DNA for the CDR3: TGTGCCAGTAGTATAACTAGCGGACAACCAGATACGCAGTATTTT.

Worth noting for this clone: At one end, the junction sequence differs from germline, possibly due to a read error. CDR3 in DNA: TGTGCCAGCAGTCCCTCAACCTACCATGAGCAGTTCTTC. Amino acids: CASSPSTYHEQFF. The gene calls are TRBV6-5 and TRBJ2-1; no clear D gene. The CDR3 extends over 13 amino acids. In germline, CDR1 is MNHEY, CDR2 SVGAGI.

CDR3 loop: CASSGSQGNYEQYF. CDR3 coding DNA: TGTGCCAGCAGTGGAAGTCAGGGAAACTACGAGCAGTACTTC. This chain connects TRBV6-1 to TRBJ2-7; a possible D gene is TRBD1 (5 bases). This CDR3 has 14 amino acids. V shed 4 bases and J shed 3 bases, with 13 bases lying between them. Germline CDR1 MNHNS, CDR2 SASEGT.

On this clone: The same CDR3 also results from other DNA sequences found in this sample. In DNA form, the CDR3 reads TGTGCCAGCAGCCCAGGTGGCGAGCAGTACTTC. Amino acid sequence: CASSPGGEQYF. J is TRBJ2-7 and V is TRBV7-9; D gene ambiguous. The CDR3 contains 11 residues. Germline values: CDR1 SEHNR, CDR2 FQNEAQ (reference sequence). Trimming removed 5 bases at V and 6 bases at J, with 8 bases between.

The V call is TRBV19, the J call TRBJ2-7; no clear D. Trimming took off 0 bases at V and 5 bases at J, with 5 bases between the two ends. This CDR3 contains 12 residues. From germline, CDR1 is LNHDA and CDR2 SQIVND (reference sequence). The CDR3 DNA follows: TGTGCCAGTAGTATAGACCCCCACGAGCAGTACTTC. Translation: CASSIDPHEQYF.

V and J are TRBV4-1 and TRBJ1-2, with a possible D match to TRBD1 (5 bases). Germline CDR1 reads MGHRA; CDR2 reads YSYEKL. This CDR3 spans 15 amino acids. Trimming left V 4 bases short and J 4 bases short, with 16 bases between. For the CDR3, the DNA is TGCGCCAGCAGCCTTCATGGGAGGGGCGGCTATGGCTACACCTTC. It encodes CASSLHGRGGYGYTF.

The chain employs TRBV7-8 and TRBJ1-5; the match to TRBD1 covers 10 bases. This CDR3 spans 16 amino acids. V gave up 5 bases and J gave up 6 bases; unmatched junction bases: 10. In germline, CDR1 is SGHVS, CDR2 FQNEAQ. CDR3 protein: CASSTLKTGGVQPQHF. The CDR3 nucleotides are TGTGCCAGCAGCACCCTTAAGACAGGGGGCGTTCAGCCCCAGCATTTT.

The V gene is TRBV9, the J gene TRBJ2-1; 8 bases map to TRBD1. CDR3 length: 15 residues. The V and J ends lost 5 bases and 2 bases, in that order; junction bases with no gene match: 6. Germline V lookup: CDR1 SGDLS, CDR2 YYNGEE. The CDR3 reads CASRAGTGAYNEQFF. The CDR3 coding sequence is TGTGCCAGCAGGGCCGGGACAGGAGCCTACAATGAGCAGTTCTTC.

The chain is built from TRBV10-3 and TRBJ1-2, with D tentatively TRBD1 (5 bases). CDR1 is ENHRY, CDR2 SYGVKD, per germline. V dropped 3 bases and J dropped 5 bases, with 16 bases sitting between them. CDR3 length: 15 amino acids. CDR3 residues: CAISEGGRERYGYTF. DNA of the CDR3: TGTGCCATCAGTGAAGGAGGCAGGGAGAGGTATGGCTACACCTTC.

The chain joins TRBV11-2 to TRBJ2-5; 7 bases agree with TRBD1. The J segment lost 5 bases and the V segment lost 5 bases, leaving 14 bases of the junction unmatched. CDR3 size: 16 residues. Germline V gene sequence: CDR1 SGHAT, CDR2 FQNNGV. CDR3 loop: CASSPGRTGKGETQYF. The CDR3 coding sequence is TGTGCCAGCAGCCCCGGCAGGACAGGAAAAGGGGAGACCCAGTACTTC.

This clone was seen a handful of times. This chain connects TRBV9 to TRBJ2-2, with TRBD2 matching over 9 bases. In germline, CDR1 is SGDLS, CDR2 YYNGEE. The CDR3 contains 15 residues. Losses at the gene ends were 3 bases for V and 1 base for J; bases not matched to a gene: 1. CDR3 amino acids: CASSGLAENTGELFF. The DNA for the CDR3 is TGTGCCAGCAGCGGACTAGCGGAGAACACCGGGGAGCTGTTTTTT.

The chain joins TRBV6-6 to TRBJ1-4; 7 bases map to TRBD1. Germline loops: CDR1 MNHNY, CDR2 SVGAGI (reference sequence). This CDR3 region has 14 residues. Trimming cost V 7 bases and J 7 bases; bases outside gene matches: 9. The DNA of the CDR3 is TGTGCCAGCAAGCCGCAGGGGGAGGGTGAAAAACTGTTTTTT. Its translation is CASKPQGEGEKLFF.

This clone was detected once. V usage is TRBV5-6 and J usage is TRBJ2-7; D perhaps matches TRBD1 (7 bases). Germline V lookup: CDR1 SGHDT, CDR2 YYEEEE. Trimming removed 0 bases from V and 6 bases from J, with 13 bases in between. The CDR3 consists of 14 residues. In DNA, the CDR3 is TGTGCCAGCAGCTTGGGCAGGGGGGCTCTCGAGCAGTACTTC. It translates to CASSLGRGALEQYF.

The V call is TRBV12-5, the J call TRBJ2-2; D gene uncertain. Germline V gene data show CDR1 as LGHNT and CDR2 as FRNRAP. The CDR3 loop spans 15 amino acids. Trimming shortened V by 6 bases and J by 0 bases, and 11 bases separated the two germline ends. The CDR3 DNA sequence: TGTGCTAGTGGAACCGAGGTATCGAACACCGGGGAGCTGTTTTTT. This encodes CASGTEVSNTGELFF. Variable domain in full (rest from reference TRBV12-5 and TRBJ2-2): DARVTQTPRHKVTEMGQEVTMRCQPILGHNTVFWYRQTMMQGLELLAYFRNRAPLDDSGMPKDRFSAEMPDATLATLKIQPSEPRDSAVYFCASGTEVSNTGELFFGEGSRLTVL.

V is TRBV5-4 and J is TRBJ1-2; D gene uncertain. The germline CDR1 and CDR2 sequences are SGHNT and YYREEE (reference sequence). V lost 0 bases and J lost 4, with 7 bases in between. The CDR3 runs to 13 residues. The CDR3 DNA sequence: TGTGCCAGCAGCTTGGAACAGCTCTATGGCTACACCTTC. As protein: CASSLEQLYGYTF.